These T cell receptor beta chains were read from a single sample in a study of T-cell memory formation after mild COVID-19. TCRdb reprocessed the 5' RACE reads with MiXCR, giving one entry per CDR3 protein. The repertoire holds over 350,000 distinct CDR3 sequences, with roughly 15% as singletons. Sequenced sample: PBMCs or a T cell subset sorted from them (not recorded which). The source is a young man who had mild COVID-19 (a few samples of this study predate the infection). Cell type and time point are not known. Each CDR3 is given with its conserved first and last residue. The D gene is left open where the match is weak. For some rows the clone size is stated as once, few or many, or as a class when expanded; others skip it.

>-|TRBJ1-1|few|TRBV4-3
TGCGCCAGCAGCCAAGAAGGGTTGGCATCTGAAGCTTTCTTT
CASSQEGLASEAFF
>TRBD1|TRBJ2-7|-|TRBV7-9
TGTGCCAGCAGCTTAGGGGATGGGGGACAGGCCTACGAGCAGTACTTC
CASSLGDGGQAYEQYF
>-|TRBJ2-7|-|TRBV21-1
TGTGCCAGCTTTCCTTTCCCGGGACAGCCATACGAGCAGTACTTC
CASFPFPGQPYEQYF
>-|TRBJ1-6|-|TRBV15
TGTGCCACCAGCAGAGATAAGGGAACCCTTTTTTCCCTCCACTTT
CATSRDKGTLFSLHF
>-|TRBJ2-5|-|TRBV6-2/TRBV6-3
TGTGCCAGCAGCCCCCAGAAGCGGGCAACCCAAGAGACCCAGTACTTC
CASSPQKRATQETQYF
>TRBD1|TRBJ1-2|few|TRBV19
TGTGCCAGTAGTACGGACAGGGGGCGTGTCTATGGCTACACCTTC
CASSTDRGRVYGYTF
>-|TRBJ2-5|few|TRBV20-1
TGCAGTGCTCGCCGGGCAGGGGCTCTCTGGGAGGAGACCCAGTACTTC
CSARRAGALWEETQYF
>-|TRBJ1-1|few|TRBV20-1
TGCAGTACAGTCAGGGTGAACACTGAAGCTTTCTTT
CSTVRVNTEAFF
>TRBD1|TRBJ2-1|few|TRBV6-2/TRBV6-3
TGTGCCAGCAGTTACCCCGGGACAGCCTACAATGAGCAGTTCTTC
CASSYPGTAYNEQFF
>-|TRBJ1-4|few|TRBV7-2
TGTGCCAGCAGCCTCACGAGAGGGGAAAAACTGTTTTTT
CASSLTRGEKLFF
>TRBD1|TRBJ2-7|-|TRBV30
TGTGCCTGGAGTCCGGGACAGGGGATTGCCTACGAGCAGTACTTC
CAWSPGQGIAYEQYF
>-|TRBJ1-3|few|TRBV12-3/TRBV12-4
TGTGCCAGCAGTCCCCTCTCTGGAAACACCATATATTTT
CASSPLSGNTIYF
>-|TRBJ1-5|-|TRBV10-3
TGTGCCATCAGTGAGTCGGACAGCCAGCCCCAGCATTTT
CAISESDSQPQHF